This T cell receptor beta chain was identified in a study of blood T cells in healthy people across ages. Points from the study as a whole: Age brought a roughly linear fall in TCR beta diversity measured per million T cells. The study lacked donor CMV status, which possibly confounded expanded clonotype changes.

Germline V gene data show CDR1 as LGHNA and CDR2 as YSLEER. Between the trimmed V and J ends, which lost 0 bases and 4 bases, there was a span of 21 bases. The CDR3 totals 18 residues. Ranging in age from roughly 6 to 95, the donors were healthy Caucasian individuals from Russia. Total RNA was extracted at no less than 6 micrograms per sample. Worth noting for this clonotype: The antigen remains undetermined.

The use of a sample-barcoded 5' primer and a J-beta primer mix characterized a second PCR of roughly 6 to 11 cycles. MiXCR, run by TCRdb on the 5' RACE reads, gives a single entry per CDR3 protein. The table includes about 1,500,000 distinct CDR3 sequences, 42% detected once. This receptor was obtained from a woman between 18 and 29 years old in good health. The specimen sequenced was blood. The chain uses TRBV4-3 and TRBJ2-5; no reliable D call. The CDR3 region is CASSQDRRAHGFGETQYF. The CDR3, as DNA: TGCGCCAGCAGCCAAGATCGGAGAGCGCATGGGTTCGGAGAGACCCAGTACTTC.